This record concerns one TCR beta chain sequence. The antigen is unknown. This record belongs to a study of OX40 agonist ivuxolimab in advanced cancers. Across the study: Patients assigned to dose escalation were diagnosed with hepatocellular carcinoma, melanoma, renal cell or head and neck cancer. Of mixed ages from about 23 to 79 and averaging approximately 60 years, the group was approximately 80% male.

Findings and limits, study-wide: Fewer expanded clones were found on average in CD4+ than in CD8+ T cells. CD4+ and CD8+ T cells in blood underwent clonal expansion by week 6 at 0.1 to 3.0 mg/kg.

TCRdb's table, derived via immunoSEQ multiplex PCR, lists solely in-frame clones and lacks some. The sample includes over 35,000 clones, 70% to 90% of them seen just once. The V end lost 0 bases, the J end lost 8 bases, and 8 bases lay between the germline ends. The CDR3 consists of 13 residues. Germline CDR1 and CDR2: LGHNA and YSLEER. The TCR comes from an adult with an advanced solid tumor such as melanoma, head and neck, liver or kidney cancer. The chain couples TRBV4-3 to TRBJ1-3; D is uncertain. Source: CD4+ or CD8+ T cells sorted from blood, taken in a trial of the OX40 agonist ivuxolimab. The DNA of the CDR3 is TGCGCCAGCAGCCAAGAACGGTCGGACACCATATATTTT. Translating it yields CASSQERSDTIYF.